This T cell receptor (beta chain) was recovered during a study of blood T cells in healthy people across ages (dated by TCRdb to about 2015). With regard to the full study: In model experiments, template switching captured about one uniquely barcoded TCR beta cDNA molecule for every two T cells. To avoid experimental bias, donors of different ages were distributed randomly across sequencing lanes. Four age groups were formed from the donors: young (average 16 years), middle-aged (approximately 42), aged (approximately 60) and long-lived (approximately 78). To track age-related changes in TCR beta repertoire diversity, the study relied on deep sequencing normalized with unique cDNA molecular identifiers. Two additional independent replicas of 1 million unique cDNA reads from the same blood draw were analyzed for two donors (one aged 18 to 30 and one aged 80 or older). General findings and caveats noted by the study authors: The long-lived group showed more naive CD4+ T cells, fewer expanded clones and increased TCR diversity than the aged group, suggesting age selection. Donor CMV infection status was unknown, potentially confounding age-related changes in expanded clonotypes. Because profiling used bulk unsorted PBMCs, naive and antigen-experienced compartments could not be compared conclusively. A strong correlation was found between observed TCR beta diversity and the percentage of naive T cells measured by flow cytometry. Estimates of total diversity from one million sequenced T cells were regarded as lower bounds and underestimates. Observed TCR beta diversity per million T cells fell roughly linearly with age, and a significant reduction was already apparent by age roughly 40.

A word on this clonotype: The clone's antigen remains unknown. Per-base qualities were not stored, and no clone one base away is much larger.

The 39 donors, aged about 6 to 95 years, were systemically healthy Caucasian individuals from Russia. Each donor gave approximately 9.3 milliliters of peripheral blood, collected into EDTA-treated Vacutainer tubes. Ficoll-Paque density-gradient centrifugation was used to isolate PBMCs, with at least 6.5 million per sample. Trizol reagent was used to extract total RNA from the PBMCs, yielding at least 5 micrograms per sample. Naive CD45RAhigh/CD27high T cell percentages were measured by flow cytometry on a PBMC aliquot from every donor. Preparation of the library involved 5' RACE. Instrument on record: Illumina HiSeq 2500. A second roughly 7 to 11 cycle PCR used a sample-barcoded 5' primer and a J-beta primer mix. A unique molecular identifier was introduced onto each TCR beta cDNA molecule by a template-switch 5' adaptor carrying 12 random nucleotides. At least 3 million CDR3-containing paired-end reads were obtained from each sample. The Mint cDNA synthesis kit, primed by a TRBC-specific oligonucleotide, was used to synthesize first-strand cDNA from all RNA. Following uracil-DNA glycosylase treatment, a first 18-cycle PCR with universal primers M1SS and BC2_uni_R was performed on all cDNA. The study's processing was this. For normalization, 1 million high-quality reads were randomly selected from each sample, with every read carrying a distinct molecular identifier. Reads sharing molecular identifiers were discarded rather than binned into consensus sequences. MiTCR, set to a Q25 quality threshold and the strictest error-elimination algorithm, was used for CDR3 identification, clonotype clustering and error correction. A nonparametric unseen species model with Euler transformation was used to estimate lower-bound total TCR beta diversity. TCRdb passed the public sequencing reads through fastp at Q25 and MiXCR, retaining productive beta sequences. Every CDR3 protein is listed once, alongside the most common genes and DNA of its rows. The V and J calls shown here were made by TCRdb, not taken from the authors' results. Present in this sample are some 1.1 million distinct CDR3 sequences, 35% to 40% of which were seen just once. The top ten hold around 13% of the sample.

For CDR1 and CDR2, the germline V gene lists SGHRS and YFSETQ. V loses 3 bases at its end and J loses 2 bases; junction bases beyond the gene matches: 10. The CDR3 spans 16 residues, from the cysteine through the phenylalanine. The entry retains the CDR3 DNA only, 48 bases that are in frame from base 1. This receptor was identified in a man between 18 and 35 years old in good health. The chain employs TRBV5-1 and TRBJ2-5, with 7 bases matching TRBD1. The sample was blood. The DNA sequence follows: TGCGCCAGCAGCTCGTCGGGACAGCCTATTCAAGAGACCCAGTACTTC. Its translation is CASSSSGQPIQETQYF.